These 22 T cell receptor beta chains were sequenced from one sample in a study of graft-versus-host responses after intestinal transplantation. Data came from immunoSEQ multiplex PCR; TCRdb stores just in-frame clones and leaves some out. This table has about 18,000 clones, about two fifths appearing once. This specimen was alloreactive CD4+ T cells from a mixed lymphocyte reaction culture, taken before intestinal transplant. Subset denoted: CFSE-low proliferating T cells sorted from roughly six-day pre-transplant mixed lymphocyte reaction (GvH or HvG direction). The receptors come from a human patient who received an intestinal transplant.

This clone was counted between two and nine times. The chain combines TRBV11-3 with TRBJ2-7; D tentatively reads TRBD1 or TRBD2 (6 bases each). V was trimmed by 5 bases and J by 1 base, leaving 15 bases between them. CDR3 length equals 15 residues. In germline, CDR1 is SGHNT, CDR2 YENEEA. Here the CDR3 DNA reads TGTGCCAGCAGCCCCTCCGGGGGCGGGTCCTACGAGCAGTACTTC. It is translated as CASSPSGGGSYEQYF.

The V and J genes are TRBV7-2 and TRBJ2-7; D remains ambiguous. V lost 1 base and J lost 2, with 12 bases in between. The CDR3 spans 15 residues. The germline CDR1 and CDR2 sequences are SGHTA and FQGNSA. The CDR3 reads CASSLESLLTYEQYF. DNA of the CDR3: TGTGCCAGCAGCTTAGAGAGTCTCCTAACCTACGAGCAGTACTTC.

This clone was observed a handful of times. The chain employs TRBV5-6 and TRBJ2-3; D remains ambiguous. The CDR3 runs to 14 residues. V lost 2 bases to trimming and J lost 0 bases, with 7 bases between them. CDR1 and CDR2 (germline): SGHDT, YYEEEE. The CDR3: CASSFGRSTDTQYF. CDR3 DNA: TGTGCCAGCAGCTTTGGAAGAAGCACAGATACGCAGTATTTT.

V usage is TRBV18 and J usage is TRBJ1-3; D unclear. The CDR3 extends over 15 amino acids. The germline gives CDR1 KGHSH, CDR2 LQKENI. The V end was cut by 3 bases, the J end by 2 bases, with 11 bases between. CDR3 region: CASSPRDHAGNTIYF. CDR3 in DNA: TGTGCCAGCTCACCCCGGGATCATGCTGGAAACACCATATATTTT. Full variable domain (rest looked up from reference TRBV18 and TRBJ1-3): NAGVMQNPRHLVRRRGQEARLRCSPMKGHSHVYWYRQLPEEGLKFMVYLQKENIIDESGMPKERFSAEFPKEGPSILRIQQVVRGDSAAYFCASSPRDHAGNTIYFGEGSWLTVV.

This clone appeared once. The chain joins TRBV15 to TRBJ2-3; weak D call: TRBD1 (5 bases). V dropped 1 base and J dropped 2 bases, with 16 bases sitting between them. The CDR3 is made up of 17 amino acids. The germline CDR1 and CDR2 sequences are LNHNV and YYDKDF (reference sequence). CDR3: CATSRGQGYSSTDTQYF. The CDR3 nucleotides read TGTGCCACCAGCAGAGGGCAGGGATACTCCTCCACAGATACGCAGTATTTT.

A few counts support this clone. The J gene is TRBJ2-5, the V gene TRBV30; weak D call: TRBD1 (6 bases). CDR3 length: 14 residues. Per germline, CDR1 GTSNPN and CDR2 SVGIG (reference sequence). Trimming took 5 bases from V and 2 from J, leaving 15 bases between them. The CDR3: CAWGLSTGQETQYF. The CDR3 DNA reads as TGTGCCTGGGGCCTTTCGACAGGTCAAGAGACCCAGTACTTC.

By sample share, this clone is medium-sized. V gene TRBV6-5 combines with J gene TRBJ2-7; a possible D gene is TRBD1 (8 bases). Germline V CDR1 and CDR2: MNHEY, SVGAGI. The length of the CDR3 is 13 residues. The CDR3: CTQQGGGPYEQYF. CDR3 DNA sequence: TGTACCCAACAGGGGGGGGGACCATACGAGCAGTACTTC.

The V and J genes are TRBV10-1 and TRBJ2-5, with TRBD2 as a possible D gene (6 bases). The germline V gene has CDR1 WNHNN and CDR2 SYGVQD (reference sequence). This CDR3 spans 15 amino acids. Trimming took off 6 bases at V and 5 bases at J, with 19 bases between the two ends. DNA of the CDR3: TGCGCCAGCAGCAGGTCAGGGACTGGTGGGGAGACCCAGTACTTC. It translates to CASSRSGTGGETQYF.

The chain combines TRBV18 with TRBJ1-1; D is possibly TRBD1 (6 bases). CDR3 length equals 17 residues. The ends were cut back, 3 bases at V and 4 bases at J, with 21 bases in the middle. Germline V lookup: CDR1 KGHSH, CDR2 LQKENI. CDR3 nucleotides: TGTGCCAGCTCACCTCCGGGTCGAGAACAGGGATCCACTGAAGCTTTCTTT. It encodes CASSPPGREQGSTEAFF.

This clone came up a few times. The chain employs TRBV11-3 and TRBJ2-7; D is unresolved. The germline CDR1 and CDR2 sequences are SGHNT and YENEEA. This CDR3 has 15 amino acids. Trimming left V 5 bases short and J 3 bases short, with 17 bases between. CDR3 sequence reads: CASSPEAGRYYEQYF. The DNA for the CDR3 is TGTGCCAGCAGCCCCGAAGCTGGGCGATACTACGAGCAGTACTTC.

The CDR3 DNA sequence: TGTGCCAGCAGCTCGAAGCACAGGGGAGGGAACACTGAAGCTTTCTTT. The encoded protein is CASSSKHRGGNTEAFF. This chain joins TRBV11-2 and TRBJ1-1; 7 bases map to TRBD1. In germline, CDR1 is SGHAT, CDR2 FQNNGV. V shed 4 bases and J 1 base; nucleotides not matched to a gene: 9. The CDR3 loop spans 16 amino acids.

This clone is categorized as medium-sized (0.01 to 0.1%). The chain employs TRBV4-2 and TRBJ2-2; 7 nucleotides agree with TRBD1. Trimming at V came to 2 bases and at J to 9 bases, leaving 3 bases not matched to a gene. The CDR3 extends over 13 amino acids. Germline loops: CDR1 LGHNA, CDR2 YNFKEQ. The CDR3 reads CASSQPTGRELFF. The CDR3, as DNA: TGTGCCAGCAGCCAACCGACAGGGCGGGAGCTGTTTTTT.

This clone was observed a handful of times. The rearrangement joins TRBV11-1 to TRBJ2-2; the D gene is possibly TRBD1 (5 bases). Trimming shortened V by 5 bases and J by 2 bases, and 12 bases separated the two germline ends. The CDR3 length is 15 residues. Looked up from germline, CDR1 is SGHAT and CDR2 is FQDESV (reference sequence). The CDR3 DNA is TGTGCCAGCAGCCCGATGACAGTAAACACCGGGGAGCTGTTTTTT. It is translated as CASSPMTVNTGELFF.

The CDR3 DNA is TGTGCCAGCAGTTTGAGACAGGGGAACACTGAAGCTTTCTTT. The encoded protein is CASSLRQGNTEAFF. The gene calls are TRBV27 and TRBJ1-1; 7 bases are a match to TRBD1. CDR1 is MNHEY and CDR2 is SMNVEV in the germline V gene (reference sequence). CDR3 size: 14 residues. V lost 3 bases to trimming and J lost 1 base; unmatched junction nucleotides: 2.

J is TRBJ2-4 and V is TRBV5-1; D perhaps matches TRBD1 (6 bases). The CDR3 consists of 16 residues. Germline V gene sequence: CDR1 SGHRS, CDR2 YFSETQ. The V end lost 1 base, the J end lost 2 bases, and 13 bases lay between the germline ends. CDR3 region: CASSLPEQGTKNIQYF. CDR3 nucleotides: TGCGCCAGCAGCTTGCCGGAACAGGGAACCAAAAACATTCAGTACTTC.

CDR3 bases: TGTGCCATACGCCAACAGGGCGCCTATGGCTACACCTTC. Its translation is CAIRQQGAYGYTF. The chain combines TRBV6-1 with TRBJ1-2; a weak D match, TRBD1 (6 bases). The ends were cut back, 10 bases at V and 4 bases at J, with 16 bases in the middle. The CDR3 sequence is 13 residues long. CDR1 is MNHNS and CDR2 is SASEGT in the germline V gene.

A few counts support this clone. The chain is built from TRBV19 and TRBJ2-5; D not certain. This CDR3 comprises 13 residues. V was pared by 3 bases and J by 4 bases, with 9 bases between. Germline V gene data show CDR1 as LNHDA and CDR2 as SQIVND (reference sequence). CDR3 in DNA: TGTGCCAGTAGTATTTGGGGTGGAGAGACCCAGTACTTC. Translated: CASSIWGGETQYF.

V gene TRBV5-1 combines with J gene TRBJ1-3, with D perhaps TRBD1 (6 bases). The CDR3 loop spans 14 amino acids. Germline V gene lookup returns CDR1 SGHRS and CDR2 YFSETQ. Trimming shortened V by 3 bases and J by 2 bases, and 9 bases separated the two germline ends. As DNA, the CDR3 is TGCGCCAGCAGCTGGGACATTCCTGGAAACACCATATATTTT. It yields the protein CASSWDIPGNTIYF.

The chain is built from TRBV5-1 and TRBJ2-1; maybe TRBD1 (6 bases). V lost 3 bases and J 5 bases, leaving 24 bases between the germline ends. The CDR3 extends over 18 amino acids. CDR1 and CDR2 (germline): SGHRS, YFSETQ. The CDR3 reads CASSWSPGTYLRHNEQFF. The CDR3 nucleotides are TGCGCCAGCAGCTGGAGTCCCGGGACATACCTAAGGCACAATGAGCAGTTCTTC.

The CDR3 DNA follows: TGTGCCAGCAGCCTCCATCTCGGGGGGAACTCTGGAAACACCATATATTTT. It specifies CASSLHLGGNSGNTIYF. The rearrangement uses TRBV5-5 and TRBJ1-3; D possibly corresponds to TRBD1 (5 bases). The CDR3 runs 17 residues. Germline loops: CDR1 SGHKS, CDR2 YYEKEE (reference sequence). Trimming took off 4 bases at V and 0 bases at J, with 17 bases between the two ends.

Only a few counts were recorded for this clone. The CDR3 is CASRRTGKETQYF. The CDR3 region has the DNA TGTGCCAGCCGTCGGACTGGAAAAGAGACCCAGTACTTC. The V and J genes are TRBV2 and TRBJ2-5; possible D gene TRBD2, 5 bases. Trimming pared 8 bases from V and 3 bases from J, leaving 13 bases between. Germline CDR1 is SNHLY and CDR2 is FYNNEI. The CDR3 runs to 13 residues.

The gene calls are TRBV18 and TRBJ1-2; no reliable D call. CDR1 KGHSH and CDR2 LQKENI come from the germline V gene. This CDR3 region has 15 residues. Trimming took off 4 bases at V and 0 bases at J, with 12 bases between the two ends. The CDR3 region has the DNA TGTGCCAGCTCACGTCGGCAGAGTCCTAACTATGGCTACACCTTC. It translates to CASSRRQSPNYGYTF.